Listed below are T cell receptor beta chains from one sample, sequenced in a study of shared clonotypes between healthy human individuals. Generated by immunoSEQ multiplex PCR, the TCRdb table keeps only in-frame clones and is missing some. The table shows around 100,000 clones, with roughly 66% occurring only once. The sample was memory CD8+ T cells sorted from blood. Receptors originate from a woman aged 25 to 39 in good health. Each CDR3 is given with its conserved first and last residue. A D gene is named only where the DNA matches it firmly. Rows may omit the clone size; those that give it use once, few, many or a size class.

cdr3_nt: TGTGCCAGTAGTGTGGAAGAGACCCAGTACTTC; cdr3_aa: CASSVEETQYF; d_call: -; clone_size: few; j_call: TRBJ2-5; v_call: TRBV19
cdr3_nt: TGTGCCAGCAGTGTAAGCCCAGCGAACACCGGGGAGCTGTTTTTT; cdr3_aa: CASSVSPANTGELFF; d_call: -; clone_size: -; j_call: TRBJ2-2; v_call: TRBV2
cdr3_nt: TGCGCCAGCAGTGTGGGTAGCGGGAGAATCAATGAGCAGTTCTTC; cdr3_aa: CASSVGSGRINEQFF; d_call: TRBD2; clone_size: -; j_call: TRBJ2-1; v_call: TRBV10-2
cdr3_nt: TGTGCCAGCAGTGAAGCGCGTGAAGAGACCCAGTACTTC; cdr3_aa: CASSEAREETQYF; d_call: -; clone_size: few; j_call: TRBJ2-5; v_call: TRBV2
cdr3_nt: TGCGCCAGCAGCCCCAGAGAGGAGGGGGACAGACAAGAGACCCAGTACTTC; cdr3_aa: CASSPREEGDRQETQYF; d_call: -; clone_size: -; j_call: TRBJ2-5; v_call: TRBV4-1
cdr3_nt: TGTGCCAGTAGTACCACGGAGGGGGAAGTTTCACCCCTCCACTTT; cdr3_aa: CASSTTEGEVSPLHF; d_call: -; clone_size: -; j_call: TRBJ1-6; v_call: TRBV19
cdr3_nt: TGCGCCTCCCAAGGCCGGGAGACTGGAAACACCATATATTTT; cdr3_aa: CASQGRETGNTIYF; d_call: -; clone_size: many; j_call: TRBJ1-3; v_call: TRBV10-1
cdr3_nt: TGTGCCAGCAGTGAAGCGCTTGGGGGAGCGGATACGCAGTATTTT; cdr3_aa: CASSEALGGADTQYF; d_call: -; clone_size: -; j_call: TRBJ2-3; v_call: TRBV6-1
cdr3_nt: TGTGCCAGCAGCCTGAACACCGGGGAGCTGTTTTTT; cdr3_aa: CASSLNTGELFF; d_call: -; clone_size: -; j_call: TRBJ2-2; v_call: TRBV5-4
cdr3_nt: TGTGCCAGCAGTACCTACGGGACAGGGGTTCCCGAACTGTTTTTT; cdr3_aa: CASSTYGTGVPELFF; d_call: TRBD1; clone_size: -; j_call: TRBJ1-4; v_call: TRBV25-1
cdr3_nt: TGTGCCAGCAGCTCCCAGGGGGGGGCTTATAGCAATCAGCCCCAGCATTTT; cdr3_aa: CASSSQGGAYSNQPQHF; d_call: TRBD1; clone_size: -; j_call: TRBJ1-5; v_call: TRBV5-5
cdr3_nt: TGTGCCAGTAGTCAGTTGCACTCTGGAAACACCATATATTTT; cdr3_aa: CASSQLHSGNTIYF; d_call: -; clone_size: -; j_call: TRBJ1-3; v_call: TRBV19
cdr3_nt: TGTGCCAGCAGCTTCTTGGGGGCCTATGGCTACACCTTC; cdr3_aa: CASSFLGAYGYTF; d_call: -; clone_size: -; j_call: TRBJ1-2; v_call: TRBV5-6
cdr3_nt: TGTGCCAGCTCGGACGACAGCTACAATGAGCAGTTCTTC; cdr3_aa: CASSDDSYNEQFF; d_call: -; clone_size: -; j_call: TRBJ2-1; v_call: TRBV18
cdr3_nt: TGTGCCAGCAGTTTCTATGGGAGGGCGACCGACTACAATGAGCAGTTCTTC; cdr3_aa: CASSFYGRATDYNEQFF; d_call: TRBD2; clone_size: once; j_call: TRBJ2-1; v_call: TRBV28
cdr3_nt: TGCGCCAGCAGCCAAGAGTGGGGGCTCGAGCAGTACTTC; cdr3_aa: CASSQEWGLEQYF; d_call: -; clone_size: -; j_call: TRBJ2-7; v_call: TRBV4-1
cdr3_nt: TGTGCCAGCAGCATGACAGGGACGAACACCGGGGAGCTGTTTTTT; cdr3_aa: CASSMTGTNTGELFF; d_call: TRBD1; clone_size: -; j_call: TRBJ2-2; v_call: TRBV7-3
cdr3_nt: TGTGCCAGCAGCTTCCACCAACCGGGCCGGAGGACCTACGAGCAGTACTTC; cdr3_aa: CASSFHQPGRRTYEQYF; d_call: -; clone_size: -; j_call: TRBJ2-7; v_call: TRBV7-9
cdr3_nt: TGTGCCAGCAGTGACGAGGCCAGGGGTGGGGCCAACGTCCTGACTTTC; cdr3_aa: CASSDEARGGANVLTF; d_call: -; clone_size: many; j_call: TRBJ2-6; v_call: TRBV6-4
cdr3_nt: TGCGCCAGCAGCTTGGGAGGGGTCGAGCAGTACTTC; cdr3_aa: CASSLGGVEQYF; d_call: -; clone_size: -; j_call: TRBJ2-7; v_call: TRBV5-1
cdr3_nt: TGTGCCAGCAGCCACCGCTACCGGGGCTATGGCTACACCTTC; cdr3_aa: CASSHRYRGYGYTF; d_call: -; clone_size: -; j_call: TRBJ1-2; v_call: TRBV5-8
cdr3_nt: TGCGCCAGCAGCCAAGATAATAGTCCCTACAATGAGCAGTTCTTC; cdr3_aa: CASSQDNSPYNEQFF; d_call: -; clone_size: few; j_call: TRBJ2-1; v_call: TRBV4-1
cdr3_nt: TGTGCCAGCAGCAGGGACAATGGGGCCCACGAGCAGTACTTC; cdr3_aa: CASSRDNGAHEQYF; d_call: -; clone_size: -; j_call: TRBJ2-7; v_call: TRBV2
cdr3_nt: TGTGCCAGCAGCCCGGAGGATGGCGGGGGTCTAGCCAAAAACATTCAGTACTTC; cdr3_aa: CASSPEDGGGLAKNIQYF; d_call: TRBD2; clone_size: few; j_call: TRBJ2-4; v_call: TRBV13
cdr3_nt: TGTGCCAGCAGGTCCTACGAGCAGTACTTC; cdr3_aa: CASRSYEQYF; d_call: -; clone_size: -; j_call: TRBJ2-7; v_call: TRBV2
cdr3_nt: TGTGCCAGCAGTTTTCTAGCGGGAGGCGGGTACGAGCAGTACTTC; cdr3_aa: CASSFLAGGGYEQYF; d_call: TRBD2; clone_size: -; j_call: TRBJ2-7; v_call: TRBV28
cdr3_nt: TGTGCCAGCTCATCCCGGGGGGTCAGGTTAACCTTATCTGGGGCCAACGTCCTGACTTTC; cdr3_aa: CASSSRGVRLTLSGANVLTF; d_call: TRBD2; clone_size: -; j_call: TRBJ2-6; v_call: TRBV5-8
cdr3_nt: TGTGCCAGCATTAAGCGAGACGATAACTATGGCTACACCTTC; cdr3_aa: CASIKRDDNYGYTF; d_call: -; clone_size: -; j_call: TRBJ1-2; v_call: TRBV2
cdr3_nt: TGCGCCAGCAGCCAAGGGGGACTAGCGGGAGCCTCCTCATCGCAGTATTTT; cdr3_aa: CASSQGGLAGASSSQYF; d_call: TRBD2; clone_size: -; j_call: TRBJ2-3; v_call: TRBV4-1
cdr3_nt: TGTGCCAGCAGTGTAGAGCGGGAAAGAAACATTCAGTACTTC; cdr3_aa: CASSVERERNIQYF; d_call: TRBD2; clone_size: -; j_call: TRBJ2-4; v_call: TRBV2
cdr3_nt: TGTGCCAGCAGCCATTTAGCGGAAAACTTCAATGAGCAGTTCTTC; cdr3_aa: CASSHLAENFNEQFF; d_call: -; clone_size: -; j_call: TRBJ2-1; v_call: TRBV14
cdr3_nt: TGCGCCAGCAGCCAAGAATCAGTCCGAACGGGACTCAATATTAACAATGAGCAGTTCTTC; cdr3_aa: CASSQESVRTGLNINNEQFF; d_call: -; clone_size: -; j_call: TRBJ2-1; v_call: TRBV4-1
cdr3_nt: TGTGCCAGCAGTTTCGCGGGAGGGTCCTACGAGCAGTACTTC; cdr3_aa: CASSFAGGSYEQYF; d_call: TRBD2; clone_size: once; j_call: TRBJ2-7; v_call: TRBV27
cdr3_nt: TGTGCCAGCAGAAAGGGACGACTGGATTTCTACGAGCAGTACTTC; cdr3_aa: CASRKGRLDFYEQYF; d_call: -; clone_size: once; j_call: TRBJ2-7; v_call: TRBV9
cdr3_nt: TGCGCCAGCACCCAGTTCGGGGGGCGCGGTGAAAAACTGTTTTTT; cdr3_aa: CASTQFGGRGEKLFF; d_call: -; clone_size: -; j_call: TRBJ1-4; v_call: TRBV5-1
cdr3_nt: TGCAGCGTTGAAGTGGCCATGAACATTCAGTACTTC; cdr3_aa: CSVEVAMNIQYF; d_call: -; clone_size: -; j_call: TRBJ2-4; v_call: TRBV29-1
cdr3_nt: TGTGCCAGCAGCGTAGGCGGCGGGAGTGATACGCAGTATTTT; cdr3_aa: CASSVGGGSDTQYF; d_call: TRBD2; clone_size: few; j_call: TRBJ2-3; v_call: TRBV9
cdr3_nt: TGTGCCAGCAGTCTCCGGGCGGAGGGGAATTCACCCCTCCACTTT; cdr3_aa: CASSLRAEGNSPLHF; d_call: -; clone_size: few; j_call: TRBJ1-6; v_call: TRBV28
cdr3_nt: TGTGCCAGCAGTTTAGTGGATGGGCGCAATCAGCCCCAGCATTTT; cdr3_aa: CASSLVDGRNQPQHF; d_call: -; clone_size: few; j_call: TRBJ1-5; v_call: TRBV28
cdr3_nt: TGTGCCAGCAGTCCATCTCCCCCGGGAGGGCCAGGGTTCCAGGATGAGCAGTTCTTC; cdr3_aa: CASSPSPPGGPGFQDEQFF; d_call: TRBD2; clone_size: -; j_call: TRBJ2-1; v_call: TRBV28